This TCR beta chain is from a study of blood T cell repertoires in COVID-19 (TCRdb year 2020). Regarding the research as a whole: Collaborator samples came from the United States, Italy and Spain and covered acute and convalescent phases of COVID-19. The prospective study material was composed of cDNA or gDNA derived from T cells, B-cell-depleted T cells, or PBMCs. Deeply sampled blood TCRbeta repertoires from subjects exposed to, actively infected with, or recovered from COVID-19 were included in the dataset. The repertoires were released in a freely available public database meant as a resource for research on the immune response to SARS-CoV-2. The samples were drawn from two sources: the first 160 participants of the ongoing ImmuneRACE study, and approximately 1,300 subjects contributed by 6 global collaborators. The sample metadata nearly always contained a de-identified subject ID, COVID-19 status, age in years and sex. Where HLA class I and class II types were available, the types were taken from metadata supplied by the sample provider, not from assay-based typing.

General findings and caveats noted by the study authors: The amount of clinical and demographic metadata varied by source and participant and was provided uncurated.

V was cut back by 7 bases and J by 2 bases, leaving a gap of 11 bases between them. Inclusive of the bounding cysteine and phenylalanine, the CDR3 is 14 residues long. The read is trimmed to its CDR3 DNA, 42 bases read in frame from base 1. CDR1 SGHAT and CDR2 FQNNGV were looked up in the germline V gene. TCRbeta CDR3 regions were amplified from genomic DNA using the immunoSEQ Assay, a bias-controlled multiplex PCR. On the study's bioinformatics: Nucleated cell counts per sample were estimated from amplification of reference gene primers within the assay. Sequence reads were collapsed and filtered to measure the absolute abundance of every unique TCRbeta CDR3 rearrangement. Productive Simpson clonality was computed per sample as the square root of Simpson's diversity index over productive rearrangements. TCRdb provides this immuneACCESS table in a form limited to in-frame rearrangements. Some clones are lacking; in checked studies, under half of them reflect an unresolved V gene, and why the rest are absent is not known. That table furnishes V, J and clone size, whereas the DNA furnished D and trimming. Counted in this sample were more than 130,000 clones; around nine tenths of them appeared once. Together, the top ten hold more than 9% of the sample.

Whole blood was collected in K2EDTA tubes by collaborating institutions according to the institutions' own protocols. For TCRbeta analysis, collaborators shipped samples as frozen whole blood, isolated PBMCs, or DNA extracted from either of those sample types. Points on this clone: Its antigen target is currently unknown. No quality values exist for individual bases; no much larger clone is one base distant.

This clonotype was sampled from a man aged 45-60 years with active or convalescent COVID-19. Input material: peripheral blood. The chain was built from TRBV11-2 and TRBJ1-4; the D gene is unclear. The CDR3 region has the sequence CASTSLRTNEKLFF. The DNA sequence follows: TGTGCCAGCACCTCACTCAGGACTAATGAAAAACTGTTTTTT. This CDR3, with the reference TRBV11-2 and TRBJ1-4 proteins standing in past its ends, gives the full variable domain EAGVAQSPRYKIIEKRQSVAFWCNPISGHATLYWYQQILGQGPKLLIQFQNNGVVDDSQLPKDRFSAERLKGVDSTLKIQPAKLEDSAVYLCASTSLRTNEKLFFGSGTQLSVL.